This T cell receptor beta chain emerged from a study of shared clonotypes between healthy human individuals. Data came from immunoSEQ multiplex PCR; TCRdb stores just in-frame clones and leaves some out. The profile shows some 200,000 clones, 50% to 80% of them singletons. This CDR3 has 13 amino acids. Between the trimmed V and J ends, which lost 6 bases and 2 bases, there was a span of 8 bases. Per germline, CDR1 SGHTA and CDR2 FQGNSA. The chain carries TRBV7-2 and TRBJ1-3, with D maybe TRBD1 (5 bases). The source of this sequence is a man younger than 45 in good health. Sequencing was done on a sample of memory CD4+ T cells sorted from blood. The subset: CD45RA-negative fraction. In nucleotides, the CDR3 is TGTGCCAGCAGTCGGACACCTGGAAACACCATATATTTT. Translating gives CASSRTPGNTIYF. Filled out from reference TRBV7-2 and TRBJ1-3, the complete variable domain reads GAGVSQSPSNKVTEKGKDVELRCDPISGHTALYWYRQSLGQGLEFLIYFQGNSAPDKSGLPSDRFSAERTGGSVSTLTIQRTQQEDSAVYLCASSRTPGNTIYFGEGSWLTVV.